This TCR beta chain originates from a study of T-cell reconstitution after alpha-beta-depleted transplantation in children. The V end lost 6 bases, the J end lost 3 bases, and 11 bases lay between the germline ends. Germline assignment: CDR1 MDHEN and CDR2 SYDVKM. CDR3 size: 14 residues. Unique molecular identifiers were incorporated during preparation of the TCRbeta library. From the PCR reads, TCRdb called clonotypes with MiXCR, one entry per CDR3 protein. Found here are about 610,000 distinct CDR3 sequences, over 9.5% of them singletons; the top ten hold 4%. This clonotype has only a few counts. V usage is TRBV28 and J usage is TRBJ2-2; possibly TRBD2 for D (6 bases). The source is a human donor who donated a stem cell graft to a child with acute myeloid leukemia. The sample was PBMCs from the stem cell graft donor, taken from the stem cell graft. In DNA form, the CDR3 reads TGTGCCAGCAGCAGGGAGGCGGACACCGGGGAGCTGTTTTTT. Its translation: CASSREADTGELFF. The variable domain in full, with the rest retrieved from reference TRBV28 and TRBJ2-2, is DVKVTQSSRYLVKRTGEKVFLECVQDMDHENMFWYRQDPGLGLRLIYFSYDVKMKEKGDIPEGYSVSREKKERFSLILESASTNQTSMYLCASSREADTGELFFGEGSRLTVL.